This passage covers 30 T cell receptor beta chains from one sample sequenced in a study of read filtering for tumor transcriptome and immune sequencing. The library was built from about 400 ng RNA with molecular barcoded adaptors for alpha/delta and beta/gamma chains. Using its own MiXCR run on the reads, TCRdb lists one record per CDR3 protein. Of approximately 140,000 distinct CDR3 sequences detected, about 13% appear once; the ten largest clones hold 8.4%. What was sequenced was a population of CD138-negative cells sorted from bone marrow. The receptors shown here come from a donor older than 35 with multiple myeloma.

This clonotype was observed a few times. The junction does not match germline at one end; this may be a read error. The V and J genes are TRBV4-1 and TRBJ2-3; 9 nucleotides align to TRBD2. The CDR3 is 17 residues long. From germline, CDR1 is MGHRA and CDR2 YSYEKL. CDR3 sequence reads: CASSQGPSGTATDTRYF. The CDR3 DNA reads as TGCGCCAGCAGCCAAGGACCTAGCGGGACGGCGACAGATACGCGGTATTTT.

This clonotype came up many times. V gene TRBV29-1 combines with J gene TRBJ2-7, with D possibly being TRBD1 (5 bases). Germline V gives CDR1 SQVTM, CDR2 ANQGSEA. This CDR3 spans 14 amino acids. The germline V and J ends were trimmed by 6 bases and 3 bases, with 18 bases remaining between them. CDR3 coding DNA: TGCAGCGTAGCCTCCAGGGAAACGGGCTACGAGCAGTACTTC. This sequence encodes CSVASRETGYEQYF.

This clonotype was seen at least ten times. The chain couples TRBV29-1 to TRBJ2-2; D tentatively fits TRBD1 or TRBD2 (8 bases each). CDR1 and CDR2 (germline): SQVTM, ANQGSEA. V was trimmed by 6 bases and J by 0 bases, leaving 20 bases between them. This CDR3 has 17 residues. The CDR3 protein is CSVTKRGTGANTGELFF. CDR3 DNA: TGCAGCGTCACCAAGCGGGGGACAGGAGCGAACACCGGGGAGCTGTTTTTT.

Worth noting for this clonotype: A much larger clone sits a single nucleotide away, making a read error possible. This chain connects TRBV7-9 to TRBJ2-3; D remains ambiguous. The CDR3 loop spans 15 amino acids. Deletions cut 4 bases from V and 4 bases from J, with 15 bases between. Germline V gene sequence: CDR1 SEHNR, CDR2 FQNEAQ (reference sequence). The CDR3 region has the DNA TGTGCCAGCAGCTCCGTGTGGGCCCCGGCAGATACGCAGTATTTT. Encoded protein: CASSSVWAPADTQYF. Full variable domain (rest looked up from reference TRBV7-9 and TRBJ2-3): DTGVSQNPRHKITKRGQNVTFRCDPISEHNRLYWYRQTLGQGPEFLTYFQNEAQLEKSRLLSDRFSAERPKGSFSTLEIQRTEQGDSAMYLCASSSVWAPADTQYFGPGTRLTVL.

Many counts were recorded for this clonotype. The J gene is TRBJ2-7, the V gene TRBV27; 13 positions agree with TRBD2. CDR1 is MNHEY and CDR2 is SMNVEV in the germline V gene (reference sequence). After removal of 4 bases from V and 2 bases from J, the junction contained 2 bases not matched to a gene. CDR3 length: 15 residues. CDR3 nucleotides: TGTGCCAGCAGTTCGACTAGCGGGGGGACCTACGAGCAGTACTTC. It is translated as CASSSTSGGTYEQYF.

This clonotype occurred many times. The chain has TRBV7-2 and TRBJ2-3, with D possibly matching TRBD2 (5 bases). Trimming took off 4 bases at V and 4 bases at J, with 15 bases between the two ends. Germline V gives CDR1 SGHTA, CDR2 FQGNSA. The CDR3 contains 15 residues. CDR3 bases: TGTGCCAGCAGCTCCCGGACCTCAGCGGCAGATACGCAGTATTTT. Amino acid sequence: CASSSRTSAADTQYF.

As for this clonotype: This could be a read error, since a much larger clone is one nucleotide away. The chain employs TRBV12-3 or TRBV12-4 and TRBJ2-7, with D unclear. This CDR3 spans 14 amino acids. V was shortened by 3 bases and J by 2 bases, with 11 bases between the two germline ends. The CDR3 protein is CASSLAIMTYEQYF. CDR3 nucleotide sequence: TGTGCCAGCAGTTTGGCTATCATGACCTACGAGCAGTACTTC.

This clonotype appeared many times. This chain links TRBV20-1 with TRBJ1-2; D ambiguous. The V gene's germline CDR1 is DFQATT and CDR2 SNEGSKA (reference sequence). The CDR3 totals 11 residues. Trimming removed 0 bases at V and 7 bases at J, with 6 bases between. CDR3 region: CSARDLFGYTF. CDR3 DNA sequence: TGCAGTGCTAGAGATCTGTTTGGCTACACCTTC.

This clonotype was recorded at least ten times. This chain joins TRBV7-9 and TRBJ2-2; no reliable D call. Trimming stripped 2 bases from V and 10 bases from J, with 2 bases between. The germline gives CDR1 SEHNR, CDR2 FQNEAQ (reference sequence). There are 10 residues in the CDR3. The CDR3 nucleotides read TGTGCCAGCAGCTTAATGGAGCTGTTTTTT. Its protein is CASSLMELFF.

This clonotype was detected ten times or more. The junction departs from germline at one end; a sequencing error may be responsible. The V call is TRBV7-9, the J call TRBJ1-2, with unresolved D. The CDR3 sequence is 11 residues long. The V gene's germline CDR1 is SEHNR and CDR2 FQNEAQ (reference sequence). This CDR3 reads CASSFLPQLPF. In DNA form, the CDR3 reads TGTGCCAGCAGCTTTCTCCCCCAGCTCCCCTTC.

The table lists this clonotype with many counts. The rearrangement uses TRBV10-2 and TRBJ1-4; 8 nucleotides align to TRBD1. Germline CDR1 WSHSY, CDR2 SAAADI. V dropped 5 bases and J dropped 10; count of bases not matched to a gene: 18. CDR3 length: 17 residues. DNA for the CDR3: TGCGCCAGCAGTTCTGCCCGGACAGGGCGATTTGTCGGAAAACTGTTTTTT. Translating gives CASSSARTGRFVGKLFF.

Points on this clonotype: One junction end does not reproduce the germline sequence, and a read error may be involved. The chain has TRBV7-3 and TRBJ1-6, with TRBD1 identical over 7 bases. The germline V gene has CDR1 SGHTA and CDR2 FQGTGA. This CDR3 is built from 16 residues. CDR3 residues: CASSLEGATYNAPLHF. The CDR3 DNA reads TGTGCCAGCAGCTTGGAGGGGGCTACCTATAATGCACCCCTCCACTTT.

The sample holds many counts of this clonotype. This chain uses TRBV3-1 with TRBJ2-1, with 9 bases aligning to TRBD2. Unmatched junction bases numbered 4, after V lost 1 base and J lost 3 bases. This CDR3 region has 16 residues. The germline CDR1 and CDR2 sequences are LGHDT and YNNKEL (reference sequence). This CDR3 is CASSQVSSGVYNEQFF. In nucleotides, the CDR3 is TGTGCCAGCAGCCAAGTCTCTAGCGGGGTCTACAATGAGCAGTTCTTC.

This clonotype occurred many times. This chain's CDR3 is CASRTRQGNYGYTF. The CDR3 DNA sequence: TGCGCCAGCAGGACCCGACAGGGAAACTATGGCTACACCTTC. The chain combines TRBV5-1 with TRBJ1-2; 7 nucleotides line up with TRBD1. This CDR3 is 14 amino acids long. CDR1 and CDR2 from the germline V gene are SGHRS and YFSETQ. The trim removed 5 bases at V and 2 bases at J, leaving 6 bases unmatched.

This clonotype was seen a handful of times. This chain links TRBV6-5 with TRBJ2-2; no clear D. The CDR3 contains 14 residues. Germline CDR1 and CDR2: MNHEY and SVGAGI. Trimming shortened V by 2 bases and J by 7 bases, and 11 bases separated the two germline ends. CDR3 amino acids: CASSYISWGGELFF. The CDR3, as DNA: TGTGCCAGCAGTTACATCAGTTGGGGCGGGGAGCTGTTTTTT.

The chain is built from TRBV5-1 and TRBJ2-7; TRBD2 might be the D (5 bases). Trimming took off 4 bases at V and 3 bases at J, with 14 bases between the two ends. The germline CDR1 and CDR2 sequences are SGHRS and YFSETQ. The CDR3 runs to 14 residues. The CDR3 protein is CASSLGDPGYEQYF. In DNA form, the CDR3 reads TGCGCCAGCAGCCTGGGAGACCCCGGCTACGAGCAGTACTTC.

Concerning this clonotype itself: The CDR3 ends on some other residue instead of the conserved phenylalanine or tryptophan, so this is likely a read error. CDR3 region: CAWSTGITEAFL. The CDR3 region has the DNA TGTGCCTGGAGTACAGGGATCACTGAAGCTTTCCTT. V is TRBV30 and J is TRBJ1-1; weak D call: TRBD1 (6 bases). The CDR3 contains 12 residues. Trimming removed 2 bases from V and 4 bases from J, with 8 bases in between. Germline loops: CDR1 GTSNPN, CDR2 SVGIG (reference sequence).

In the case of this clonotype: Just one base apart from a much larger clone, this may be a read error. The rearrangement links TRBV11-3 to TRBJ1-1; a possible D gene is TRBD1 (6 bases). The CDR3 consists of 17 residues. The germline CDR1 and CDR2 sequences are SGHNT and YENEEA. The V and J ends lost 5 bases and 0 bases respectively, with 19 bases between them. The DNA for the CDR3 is TGTGCCAGCAGCACGGCGGGGGGGCAACTCCTGAACACTGAAGCTTTCTTT. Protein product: CASSTAGGQLLNTEAFF.

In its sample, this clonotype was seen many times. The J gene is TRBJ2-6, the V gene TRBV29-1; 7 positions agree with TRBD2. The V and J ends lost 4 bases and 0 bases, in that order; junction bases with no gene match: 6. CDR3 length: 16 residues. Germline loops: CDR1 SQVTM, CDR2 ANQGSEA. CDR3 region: CSVASGTSSGANVLTF. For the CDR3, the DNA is TGCAGCGTTGCGAGCGGGACCTCCTCTGGGGCCAACGTCCTGACTTTC. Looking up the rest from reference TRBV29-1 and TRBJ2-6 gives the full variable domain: SAVISQKPSRDICQRGTSLTIQCQVDSQVTMMFWYRQQPGQSLTLIATANQGSEATYESGFVIDKFPISRPNLTFSTLTVSNMSPEDSSIYLCSVASGTSSGANVLTFGAGSRLTVL.

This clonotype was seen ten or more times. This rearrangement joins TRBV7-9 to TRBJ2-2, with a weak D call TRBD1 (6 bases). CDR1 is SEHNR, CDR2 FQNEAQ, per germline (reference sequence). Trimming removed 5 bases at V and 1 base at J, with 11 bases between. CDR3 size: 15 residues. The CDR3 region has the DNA TGTGCCAGCAGCCGTACACAGGGGAACACCGGGGAGCTGTTTTTT. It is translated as CASSRTQGNTGELFF. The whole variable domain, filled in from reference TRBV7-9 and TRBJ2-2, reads DTGVSQNPRHKITKRGQNVTFRCDPISEHNRLYWYRQTLGQGPEFLTYFQNEAQLEKSRLLSDRFSAERPKGSFSTLEIQRTEQGDSAMYLCASSRTQGNTGELFFGEGSRLTVL.

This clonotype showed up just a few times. The CDR3 loop is CAWSVRETQYF. DNA for the CDR3: TGTGCCTGGAGTGTTCGAGAGACCCAGTACTTC. This chain joins TRBV30 and TRBJ2-5; D is unclear. From germline, CDR1 is GTSNPN and CDR2 SVGIG (reference sequence). CDR3 length: 11 residues. V lost 0 bases, J lost 4 bases, and 3 bases lay in between.

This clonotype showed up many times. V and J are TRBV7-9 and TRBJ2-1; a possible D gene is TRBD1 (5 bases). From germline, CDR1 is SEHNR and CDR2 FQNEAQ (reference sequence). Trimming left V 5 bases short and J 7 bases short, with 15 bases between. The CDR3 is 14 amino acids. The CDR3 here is CASSQQIGANEQFF. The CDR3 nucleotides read TGTGCCAGCAGCCAACAGATAGGGGCGAATGAGCAGTTCTTC. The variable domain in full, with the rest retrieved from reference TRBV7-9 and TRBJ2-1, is DTGVSQNPRHKITKRGQNVTFRCDPISEHNRLYWYRQTLGQGPEFLTYFQNEAQLEKSRLLSDRFSAERPKGSFSTLEIQRTEQGDSAMYLCASSQQIGANEQFFGPGTRLTVL.

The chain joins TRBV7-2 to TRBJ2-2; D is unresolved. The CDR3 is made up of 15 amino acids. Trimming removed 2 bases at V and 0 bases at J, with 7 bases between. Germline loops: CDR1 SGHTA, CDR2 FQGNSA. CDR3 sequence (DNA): TGTGCCAGCAGCTTAAGGCTAGCGAACACCGGGGAGCTGTTTTTT. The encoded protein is CASSLRLANTGELFF.

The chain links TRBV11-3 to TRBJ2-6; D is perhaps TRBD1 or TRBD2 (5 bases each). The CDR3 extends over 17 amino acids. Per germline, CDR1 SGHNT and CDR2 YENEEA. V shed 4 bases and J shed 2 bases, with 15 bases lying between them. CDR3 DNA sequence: TGTGCCAGCAGCTCGAGGGTCAGGGCCCCTGGGGCCAACGTCCTGACTTTC. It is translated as CASSSRVRAPGANVLTF.

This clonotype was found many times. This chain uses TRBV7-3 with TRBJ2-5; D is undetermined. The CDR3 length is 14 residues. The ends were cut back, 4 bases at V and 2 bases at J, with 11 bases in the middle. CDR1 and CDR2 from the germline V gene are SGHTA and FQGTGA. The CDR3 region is CASSSAGPQETQYF. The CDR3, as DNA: TGTGCCAGCAGCTCCGCCGGCCCGCAAGAGACCCAGTACTTC.

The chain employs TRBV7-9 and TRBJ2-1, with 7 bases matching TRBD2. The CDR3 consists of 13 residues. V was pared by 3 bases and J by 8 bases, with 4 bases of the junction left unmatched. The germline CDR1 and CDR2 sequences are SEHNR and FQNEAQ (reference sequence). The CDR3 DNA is TGTGCCAGCAGCTTGACTAGCAGCCATGAGCAGTTCTTC. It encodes CASSLTSSHEQFF. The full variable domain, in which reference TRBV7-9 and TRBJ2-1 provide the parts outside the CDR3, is DTGVSQNPRHKITKRGQNVTFRCDPISEHNRLYWYRQTLGQGPEFLTYFQNEAQLEKSRLLSDRFSAERPKGSFSTLEIQRTEQGDSAMYLCASSLTSSHEQFFGPGTRLTVL.

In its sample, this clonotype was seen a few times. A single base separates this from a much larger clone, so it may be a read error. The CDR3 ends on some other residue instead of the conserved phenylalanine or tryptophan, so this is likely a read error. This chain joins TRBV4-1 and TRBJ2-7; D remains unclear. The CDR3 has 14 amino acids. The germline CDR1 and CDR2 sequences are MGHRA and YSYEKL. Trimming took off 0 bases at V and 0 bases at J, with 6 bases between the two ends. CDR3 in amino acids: CASSQDPSSYEQYL. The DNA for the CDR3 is TGCGCCAGCAGCCAAGATCCCAGCTCCTACGAGCAGTACCTC.

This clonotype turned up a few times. This CDR3 reads CATSLGGRNTGELFF. The CDR3 coding sequence is TGTGCCACCAGCCTCGGGGGACGGAACACCGGGGAGCTGTTTTTT. The chain uses TRBV24-1 and TRBJ2-2, with a weak D call TRBD2 (6 bases). The CDR3 has 15 amino acids. The V and J ends lost 7 bases and 1 base respectively, with 12 bases between them. Looked up from germline, CDR1 is KGHDR and CDR2 is SFDVKD.

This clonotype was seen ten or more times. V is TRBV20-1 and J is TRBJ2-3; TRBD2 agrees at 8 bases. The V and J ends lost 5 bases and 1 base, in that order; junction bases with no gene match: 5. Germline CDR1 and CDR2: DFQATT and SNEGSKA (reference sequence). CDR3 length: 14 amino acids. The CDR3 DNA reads TGCAGTGCTCTGCGGGGGGCCGGCACAGATACGCAGTATTTT. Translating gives CSALRGAGTDTQYF.

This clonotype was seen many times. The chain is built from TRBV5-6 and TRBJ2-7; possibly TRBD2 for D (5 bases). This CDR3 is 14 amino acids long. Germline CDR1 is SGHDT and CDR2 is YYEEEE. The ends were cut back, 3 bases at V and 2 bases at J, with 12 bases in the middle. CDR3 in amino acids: CASSSGLFAYEQYF. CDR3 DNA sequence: TGTGCCAGCAGCTCCGGACTCTTTGCCTACGAGCAGTACTTC.